The present entry profiles one T cell receptor (beta chain) with its context. Participants, about 18 to 100 years old, spanned under 30 US areas. The sample comes from a study of blood T cell repertoires in COVID-19. The authors' processing: The authors estimated nucleated cell counts from reference gene primer amplification. Some clones are missing from TCRdb's copy, which holds only in-frame ones; the method was immunoSEQ multiplex PCR. V, J and clone size are taken as reported in that table, and D and trimming were inferred from the DNA itself. The data contain around 200,000 clones, roughly 90% of them seen just once; the ten biggest clones take up about a tenth. CDR1 is WSHSY and CDR2 is SAAADI in the germline V gene. This CDR3 is built from 14 residues. V was cut by 7 bases and J by 0 bases, with 10 bases left in between.

The sample was PBMCs or T cells enriched from blood (not recorded which). V is TRBV10-2 and J is TRBJ2-1; a possible D gene is TRBD2 (6 bases). The sequence was obtained from a man aged 18-30 years with acute COVID-19. CDR3 residues: CASNRRASYNEQFF. CDR3 nucleotides: TGCGCCAGCAATAGGAGGGCCTCCTACAATGAGCAGTTCTTC.